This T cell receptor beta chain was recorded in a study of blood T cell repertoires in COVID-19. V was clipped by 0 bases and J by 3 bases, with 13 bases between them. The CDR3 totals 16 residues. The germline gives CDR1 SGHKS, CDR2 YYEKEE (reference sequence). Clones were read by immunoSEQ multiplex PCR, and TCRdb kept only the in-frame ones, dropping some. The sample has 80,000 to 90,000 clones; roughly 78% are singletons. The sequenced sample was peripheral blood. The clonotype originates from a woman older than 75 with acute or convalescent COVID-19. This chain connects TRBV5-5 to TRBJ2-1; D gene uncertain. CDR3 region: CASSLAWQMLYNEQFF. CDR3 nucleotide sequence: TGTGCCAGCAGCTTGGCCTGGCAGATGCTCTACAATGAGCAGTTCTTC.